This section outlines one TCR beta chain sequence together with its context. Its antigen is unknown. Germline CDR1 SQVTM, CDR2 ANQGSEA. The CDR3 runs to 11 residues. V shed 3 bases and J shed 6 bases, with 8 bases lying between them. This entry is derived from a study of cytomegalovirus exposure and HLA in healthy donors. Study findings and constraints: Immune exposure data for these donors was limited to CMV serostatus.

Primers: 60 Vbeta forward and 13 Jbeta reverse. Data came from immunoSEQ multiplex PCR; TCRdb stores just in-frame clones and leaves some out. The sample includes some 240,000 clones, around four fifths seen only once; the top ten take 3.8%. The sample comprised PBMCs. V usage is TRBV29-1 and J usage is TRBJ1-2, with D maybe TRBD1 (5 bases). This TCR came from a male donor in good health and CMV-seronegative. The CDR3 here is CSVEVGDGYTF. CDR3 sequence (DNA): TGCAGCGTTGAGGTAGGGGATGGCTACACCTTC.